A selection of T cell receptor beta chains follows, all from one sample in a study of early T cells in non-severe SARS-CoV-2 infection. TCRdb itself ran the 5' RACE reads through MiXCR, one entry per CDR3 protein. Of roughly 23,000 distinct CDR3 sequences listed, 5.7% are singletons. The starting material was whole blood, obtained at baseline. These receptors came from an adult who was a healthcare worker with PCR-confirmed SARS-CoV-2 infection or an uninfected control (not recorded which). The CDR3 runs from the conserved cysteine through the conserved F or W. D genes are given only for firm matches. Clone size is stated in some rows and not others, as once, few, many or a class when expanded.

few	TRBV4-3	TRBJ1-2	-	CASSQGQQGTLDYGYTF
few	TRBV18	TRBJ1-4	TRBD1	CASSPGTDQEKLFF
many	TRBV7-2	TRBJ1-5	-	CASSLGPRSNQPQHF
-	TRBV19	TRBJ2-3	TRBD2	CASSMPPGTTPSTDTQYF
few	TRBV6-2/TRBV6-3	TRBJ2-3	-	CASTKFANTDTQYF
-	TRBV5-6	TRBJ1-2	TRBD1	CASSRQGADYGYTF
-	TRBV5-1	TRBJ2-3	-	CASSPLNPDTQYF
few	TRBV18	TRBJ2-7	-	CASSTRQYEQYF
many	TRBV25-1	TRBJ2-2	TRBD1	CASSETRTGGTGELFF
many	TRBV20-1	TRBJ1-2	-	CSARWDYGYTF
-	TRBV20-1	TRBJ2-7	-	CSAPMAGGLREQYF
few	TRBV11-2	TRBJ2-3	-	CASSEGLSTDTQYF
-	TRBV7-2	TRBJ2-1	TRBD2	CASSSQWGLAGGGNEQFF
many	TRBV12-3/TRBV12-4	TRBJ1-2	-	CASSFSVSGTANYGYTF
medium-sized	TRBV7-2	TRBJ1-1	-	CASSPRGLEAFF
many	TRBV7-2	TRBJ2-3	-	CASSPGSPDTQYF
-	TRBV7-2	TRBJ2-7	TRBD1	CASSFSGQGYYEQYF
many	TRBV25-1	TRBJ1-2	TRBD1	CASSEPGQGTSTQHGYTF
many	TRBV16	TRBJ1-1	-	CASSQRMGGDTEAFF
many	TRBV7-9	TRBJ1-4	TRBD1	CASSLVGGTGEEKLFF
few	TRBV6-2/TRBV6-3	TRBJ2-1	-	CASSWDGYNEQFF
many	TRBV7-2	TRBJ1-1	TRBD1	CASSFDRAMNTEAFF
many	TRBV5-1	TRBJ1-5	TRBD1	CASSLAPGGDNQPQHF